The rows below give T cell receptor beta chains drawn from one sample of a study of CD4 T cells in relation to SARS-CoV-2 and coronaviruses. Their antigens remain unidentified. Assay: immunoSEQ multiplex PCR; the TCRdb copy retains only in-frame clones and omits some. The sample includes roughly 10,000 clones, around 80% of them seen just once. Sequencing was done on a sample of CD4+ T cells from PBMCs, cultured in vitro. These receptors came from a human donor in good health. Both conserved end residues are part of each CDR3. A D gene is named only where the DNA matches it firmly.

TRBD1 15 TRBV9 CAAARGPSNTGELFF
NA 13 TRBV2 CASRPTGTSPLHF
NA 17 TRBV10-3 CAISEKRDTQSTDTQYF
NA 14 TRBV2 CASRERQVLYEQYF
NA 16 TRBV29-1 CSVEGGFGRLNYGYTF
NA 16 TRBV27 CASSFRGAANTGELFF
TRBD1 13 TRBV11-2 CASSLDRGNGYTF
NA 12 TRBV6-5 CASSQFTGELFF
NA 15 TRBV5-1 CASSLDRVNTGELFF
NA 11 TRBV3-1/TRBV3-2 CASSRSYEQYF
TRBD1 17 TRBV4-1 CASSPILGQGLGRPQHF
NA 13 TRBV27 CASSLGIYYGYTF
NA 13 TRBV27 CASSNRDQETQYF
NA 13 TRBV3-1/TRBV3-2 CASSQETAYGYTF
NA 15 TRBV7-9 CASSLAQVENTEAFF
NA 14 TRBV10-2 CASSRGADGNTIYF
TRBD2 15 TRBV6-1 CASSGAGGGYNEQFF
TRBD1 16 TRBV7-9 CASSPLGQGAGEPQHF
NA 17 TRBV28 CASSFGAAGRYNSPLHF
NA 14 TRBV6-5 CASSYLKDPPLYTF
TRBD2 16 TRBV3-1/TRBV3-2 CASSQDYSGPGYEQYF
TRBD2 15 TRBV19 CASSAGTSGNNEQFF
NA 12 TRBV29-1 CSVVAGGDTQYF
TRBD1 18 TRBV7-4 CASSWKQGASTDTDTQYF
TRBD1 14 TRBV18 CASSGTGVGQPQHF
TRBD2 14 TRBV18 CASSPLAVAYEQYF
TRBD2 16 TRBV18 CASSPPGLAGVGEQYF
NA 17 TRBV29-1 CSVEVQGAFSFYNEQFF
TRBD2 16 TRBV30 CAWSPGLAGDIGEQYF
TRBD1 14 TRBV5-4 CASSPGQGPYEQYF
NA 14 TRBV7-3 CASSLMAGYNEQFF
NA 16 TRBV4-1 CASSQVGSRSNQPQHF
NA 12 TRBV9 CASSGSRGSYTF
TRBD2 16 TRBV7-9 CASSFPGLASVNEQFF
NA 14 TRBV5-1 CASSLAPGDYGYTF
NA 11 TRBV6-2/TRBV6-3 CASSRQETQYF
NA 15 TRBV5-5 CASSLVLGHSYEQYF
NA 12 TRBV6-1 CASSEVGETQYF
NA 14 TRBV6-6 CASSLAPDRGGYTF
TRBD1 14 TRBV7-2 CASSLLTGGETQYF
NA 15 TRBV2 CASRRVGSPNEKLFF
NA 15 TRBV19 CASISSLGYTGELFF